Following are 21 T cell receptor beta chains from one sample sequenced in a study of T cells after yellow fever vaccination (dated by TCRdb to about 2019). The treatment or condition label here, explained by the study, means: live attenuated yellow fever vaccine strain. The library was made by 5' RACE. Instrument on record: Illumina NovaSeq 6000. TCRdb reran the public reads through fastp at Q25 and MiXCR, keeping productive beta chains. Identical CDR3 proteins give one entry, which carries the most common genes and DNA. A total of nearly 300,000 distinct CDR3 sequences appear in this sample, 7.5% to 9.5% of them only once. About 3.5% of the sample goes to the ten largest clones. Sequenced material: CD4+ T cells sorted from PBMCs, taken 5 days after the yellow fever booster vaccination. The origin of the receptors is a young man who received the YFV17D yellow fever vaccine.

The table lists this clonotype with a few counts. This chain links TRBV3-1 with TRBJ2-5; D is undetermined. V lost 1 base and J 5 bases, leaving 14 bases between the germline ends. The CDR3 loop spans 15 amino acids. Germline assignment: CDR1 LGHDT and CDR2 YNNKEL (reference sequence). The CDR3 loop is CASSQVSRSEETQYF. In DNA form, the CDR3 reads TGTGCCAGCAGCCAAGTCTCACGGAGTGAGGAGACCCAGTACTTC.

This clonotype was seen many times. The chain couples TRBV5-1 to TRBJ2-5; D tentatively fits TRBD1 or TRBD2 (6 bases each). The V and J ends lost 1 base and 4 bases respectively, with 17 bases between them. CDR3 size: 16 residues. The germline CDR1 and CDR2 sequences are SGHRS and YFSETQ. The CDR3 region has the DNA TGCGCCAGCAGCTTGAGGGCCGGGGGCACGGCAGAGACCCAGTACTTC. Protein product: CASSLRAGGTAETQYF.

The V and J genes are TRBV6-5 and TRBJ2-7; 8 bases fit TRBD1. Germline CDR1 MNHEY, CDR2 SVGAGI. The CDR3 has 14 amino acids. Unmatched junction bases numbered 1, after V lost 2 bases and J lost 1 base. As DNA, the CDR3 is TGTGCCAGCAGTTACCGGGACAGGTCCTACGAGCAGTACTTC. This translates into CASSYRDRSYEQYF.

This rearrangement joins TRBV12-3 or TRBV12-4 to TRBJ2-1; 7 positions agree with TRBD1. This CDR3 has 15 residues. V lost 4 bases and J lost 6; bases outside the gene matches: 9. The CDR3 DNA reads TGTGCCAGCAGTTATAGACAGGGAGTCGGCAATGAGCAGTTCTTC. It encodes CASSYRQGVGNEQFF.

This clonotype was recorded once. The chain uses TRBV4-3 and TRBJ1-2; tentative D call: TRBD1 (5 bases). Deletions cut 3 bases from V and 8 bases from J, with 28 bases between. Germline CDR1 and CDR2: LGHNA and YSLEER. The CDR3 extends over 18 amino acids. CDR3 sequence (DNA): TGCGCCAGCAGCCAGGCTGGCTTTTGGGACGGGGGAACTCAAGGCTACACCTTC. Residues: CASSQAGFWDGGTQGYTF.

This clonotype was counted a few times. V is TRBV7-2 and J is TRBJ2-5; D unresolved. Germline assignment: CDR1 SGHTA and CDR2 FQGNSA. V shed 2 bases and J shed 1 base, with 5 bases lying between them. The CDR3 has 13 amino acids. CDR3 bases: TGTGCCAGCAGCTTACTAATCCAAGAGACCCAGTACTTC. This encodes CASSLLIQETQYF.

V usage is TRBV18 and J usage is TRBJ2-1, with D perhaps matching TRBD1 (6 bases). CDR3 size: 14 residues. Trimming removed 0 bases from V and 9 bases from J, with 12 bases in between. CDR1 KGHSH and CDR2 LQKENI come from the germline V gene. The CDR3 reads CASSPPAQGGEQFF. CDR3 DNA: TGTGCCAGCTCACCACCAGCCCAAGGGGGTGAGCAGTTCTTC.

This chain uses TRBV20-1 with TRBJ1-2; D is undetermined. Trimming removed 6 bases at V and 5 bases at J, with 19 bases between. Germline V gene sequence: CDR1 DFQATT, CDR2 SNEGSKA (reference sequence). CDR3 length: 14 amino acids. For the CDR3, the DNA is TGCAGTGCATCGACGGGATCGAGAAGGTATGGCTACACCTTC. Translated, it gives CSASTGSRRYGYTF.

This clonotype was observed a handful of times. This chain joins TRBV5-1 and TRBJ1-1; tentative D call: TRBD1 (5 bases). CDR1 and CDR2 (germline): SGHRS, YFSETQ. This CDR3 has 13 amino acids. V was clipped by 4 bases and J by 8 bases, with 15 bases between them. The CDR3 DNA is TGCGCCAGCAGCCCCGGAGGGGTCTCCGAAGCTTTCTTT. As protein: CASSPGGVSEAFF. The full variable domain, in which reference TRBV5-1 and TRBJ1-1 provide the parts outside the CDR3, is KAGVTQTPRYLIKTRGQQVTLSCSPISGHRSVSWYQQTPGQGLQFLFEYFSETQRNKGNFPGRFSGRQFSNSRSEMNVSTLELGDSALYLCASSPGGVSEAFFGQGTRLTVV.

The rearrangement joins TRBV23-1 to TRBJ1-5; D call uncertain. TRBV23-1 is assigned to the ORF class and has an uncertain function. The CDR3 contains 14 residues. Trimming removed 10 bases from V and 1 base from J, with 14 bases in between. This chain's CDR3 is CATKIRPSNQPQHF. In DNA form, the CDR3 reads TGCGCCACCAAAATAAGGCCGAGCAATCAGCCCCAGCATTTT.

The genes are TRBV12-3 or TRBV12-4 and TRBJ2-7, with a possible D match to TRBD1 (6 bases). V dropped 5 bases and J dropped 6 bases, with 14 bases sitting between them. The CDR3 is 13 amino acids. Written as DNA, the CDR3 is TGTGCCAGCAGTGCCTACAGGGTCGGCGAGCAGTACTTC. Its translation: CASSAYRVGEQYF.

The rearrangement uses TRBV3-1 and TRBJ1-1; TRBD1 might be the D (6 bases). Between the trimmed V and J ends, which lost 6 bases and 7 bases, there was a span of 18 bases. Germline V lookup: CDR1 LGHDT, CDR2 YNNKEL (reference sequence). The CDR3 totals 14 residues. CDR3 bases: TGTGCCAGCAGTCATACAGGGAGTCGGCTTGAAGCTTTCTTT. Its protein product is CASSHTGSRLEAFF.

The rearrangement links TRBV15 to TRBJ2-5, with 9 positions matching TRBD2. In germline, CDR1 is LNHNV, CDR2 YYDKDF (reference sequence). The CDR3 contains 14 residues. Trimming removed 8 bases from V and 3 bases from J; junction bases left unmatched: 7. CDR3 sequence (DNA): TGTGCCACCGGAGCGGGGGGACAGAAAGAGACCCAGTACTTC. Protein: CATGAGGQKETQYF.

This clonotype was detected many times. This chain uses TRBV20-1 with TRBJ2-3; 8 positions agree with TRBD1. The germline CDR1 and CDR2 sequences are DFQATT and SNEGSKA (reference sequence). The CDR3 spans 14 residues. V shed 3 bases, J shed 0 bases, and the junction held 2 bases outside the gene matches. The chain's CDR3 is CSARGDRSTDTQYF. In DNA, the CDR3 is TGCAGTGCTAGGGGGGACAGGAGCACAGATACGCAGTATTTT.

The chain is built from TRBV12-3 or TRBV12-4 and TRBJ2-5; unclear D gene. V lost 2 bases, J lost 1 base, and 11 bases lay in between. The CDR3 is 15 amino acids. The CDR3 nucleotides are TGTGCCAGCAGTTTACATAGTGTGCGCCAAGAGACCCAGTACTTC. This codes for CASSLHSVRQETQYF.

The chain links TRBV18 to TRBJ1-2; D uncertain. This CDR3 spans 12 amino acids. V shed 2 bases and J shed 8 bases, with 9 bases lying between them. The germline V gene has CDR1 KGHSH and CDR2 LQKENI. The CDR3 here is CASSPMEVGYTF. The CDR3 DNA follows: TGTGCCAGCTCACCAATGGAAGTAGGCTACACCTTC.

This rearrangement joins TRBV20-1 to TRBJ2-7; 8 nucleotides agree with TRBD1. CDR1 and CDR2 (germline): DFQATT, SNEGSKA (reference sequence). The CDR3 is made up of 15 amino acids. V lost 3 bases and J lost 3; bases outside the gene matches: 10. The CDR3 DNA reads as TGCAGTGCTAGCCCCGGGACAGGTGGGAACTACGAGCAGTACTTC. Translation gives CSASPGTGGNYEQYF.

The chain combines TRBV19 with TRBJ2-5; D possibly matches TRBD1 or TRBD2 (6 bases each). Germline CDR1 is LNHDA and CDR2 is SQIVND (reference sequence). The CDR3 spans 15 residues. The CDR3 region is CATNPGGPYQETQYF. CDR3 in DNA: TGTGCGACCAATCCTGGGGGGCCGTACCAAGAGACCCAGTACTTC. The full variable domain, rest sourced from reference TRBV19 and TRBJ2-5, is DGGITQSPKYLFRKEGQNVTLSCEQNLNHDAMYWYRQDPGQGLRLIYYSQIVNDFQKGDIAEGYSVSREKKESFPLTVTSAQKNPTAFYLCATNPGGPYQETQYFGPGTRLLVL.

V and J are TRBV30 and TRBJ2-3; the D gene is possibly TRBD2 (6 bases). The CDR3 is 15 residues long. The V end lost 3 bases, the J end lost 2 bases, and 15 bases lay between the germline ends. Germline CDR1 is GTSNPN and CDR2 is SVGIG (reference sequence). CDR3 coding DNA: TGTGCCTGGAGCGCTTGGAGGGACTCCACAGATACGCAGTATTTT. It yields the protein CAWSAWRDSTDTQYF.

This clonotype has only a few counts. The genes are TRBV7-3 and TRBJ2-3; no definite D call. Germline V gene data show CDR1 as SGHTA and CDR2 as FQGTGA. The CDR3 contains 13 residues. V was shortened by 4 bases and J by 6 bases, with 11 bases between the two germline ends. CDR3 sequence: CASSSNYIDTQYF. The CDR3 nucleotides read TGTGCCAGCAGCTCAAACTATATTGATACGCAGTATTTT.

V is TRBV11-2 and J is TRBJ2-1, with 10 bases aligning to TRBD2. The trim removed 4 bases at V and 8 bases at J, leaving 8 bases unmatched. The CDR3 runs to 15 residues. Germline assignment: CDR1 SGHAT and CDR2 FQNNGV. The CDR3, as DNA: TGTGCCAGCAGCTCGGAACAGCGGGGGGGCCATGAGCAGTTCTTC. Residues: CASSSEQRGGHEQFF. The variable domain in full, completed from reference TRBV11-2 and TRBJ2-1, reads EAGVAQSPRYKIIEKRQSVAFWCNPISGHATLYWYQQILGQGPKLLIQFQNNGVVDDSQLPKDRFSAERLKGVDSTLKIQPAKLEDSAVYLCASSSEQRGGHEQFFGPGTRLTVL.